This TCR beta chain came from a study of T cell clones after liver transplantation. Study context: A pre-transplant mixed lymphocyte reaction with TCRbeta sequencing defined graft-donor-reactive clones followed in post-transplant blood. Subjects received no induction therapy and standard immunosuppression until randomization at 12-24 months post-transplant. Samples came pre-transplant, pre-randomization before withdrawal, and post-randomization after withdrawal ended. Graft-donor-reactive sequences were compared with third-party-reactive TCRbeta sequences from pre-transplant mixed lymphocyte reactions.

Only in-frame clones appear in the TCRdb table, and some are missing; sequencing was by immunoSEQ multiplex PCR. This sample has approximately 65,000 clones, with around 92% found just once. CDR1 is MDHEN and CDR2 is SYDVKM in the germline V gene. CDR3 length: 16 amino acids. The germline V and J ends were trimmed by 3 bases and 0 bases, with 9 bases remaining between them. The specimen was CD4+ T cells from blood, collected approximately 25 months after liver transplant. The clonotype originates from a human patient who received a liver transplant. Some T cells may arise from the graft donor. This rearrangement joins TRBV28 to TRBJ2-6; maybe TRBD1 (5 bases). CDR3 in amino acids: CASSFPDSSGANVLTF. CDR3 bases: TGTGCCAGCAGTTTCCCAGACAGCTCTGGGGCCAACGTCCTGACTTTC.